The 20 T cell receptor beta chains below were found in one sample sequenced in a study of T cell responses to AZD1222 COVID-19 vaccine. Assay: immunoSEQ multiplex PCR; the TCRdb copy retains only in-frame clones and omits some. The sample yields 65,000 to 95,000 clones, approximately 84% seen once. Here the sequenced sample was peripheral blood, taken on day 0 of AZD1222 vaccination. The receptor set was obtained from an adult in good health.

J is TRBJ1-1 and V is TRBV9; weak D call: TRBD1 (5 bases). Germline lookup yields CDR1 SGDLS and CDR2 YYNGEE. This CDR3 has 14 amino acids. V was trimmed by 4 bases and J by 3 bases, leaving 13 bases between them. The DNA for the CDR3 is TGTGCCAGCAGCTCAAGACCAGGGTACACTGAAGCTTTCTTT. This sequence encodes CASSSRPGYTEAFF.

The chain joins TRBV7-8 to TRBJ1-5, with 7 bases identical to TRBD1. This CDR3 contains 15 residues. After removal of 1 base from V and 2 bases from J, the junction contained 2 bases not matched to a gene. Germline assignment: CDR1 SGHVS and CDR2 FQNEAQ. DNA for the CDR3: TGTGCCAGCAGCTTAGTAGGGGGCGGCAATCAGCCCCAGCATTTT. Encoded protein: CASSLVGGGNQPQHF.

The J gene is TRBJ1-2, the V gene TRBV3-1 (or the pseudogene TRBV3-2); D is ambiguous. Looked up from germline, CDR1 is LGHDT and CDR2 is YNNKEL (reference sequence). The CDR3 is 14 residues long. Trimming pared 0 bases from V and 2 bases from J, leaving 7 bases between. CDR3 protein: CASSQEGANYGYTF. The CDR3 DNA reads as TGTGCCAGCAGCCAAGAGGGAGCCAACTATGGCTACACCTTC.

This clone was seen just once. The gene calls are TRBV11-2 and TRBJ1-5, with D uncertain. Per the germline V gene, CDR1 is SGHAT and CDR2 is FQNNGV. V was cut by 0 bases and J by 7 bases, with 16 bases left in between. The CDR3 has 16 residues. The CDR3 spells CASSLDPHSLDQPQHF. The CDR3 DNA is TGTGCCAGCAGCTTAGATCCGCACAGTCTGGACCAGCCCCAGCATTTT.

The chain uses TRBV21-1 and TRBJ1-6; the D call of TRBD1 is as the table states it, not checked on the DNA. TRBV21-1 is shown as a pseudogene. The CDR3 spans 16 residues. CDR3 residues: CASSKRAGYNNSPLHF. The DNA of the CDR3 is TGTGCCAGCAGCAAACGGGCAGGGTATAACAATTCACCCCTCCACTTT.

The V call is TRBV30, the J call TRBJ2-7, with D perhaps matching TRBD1 (5 bases). V shed 3 bases and J shed 2 bases, with 11 bases lying between them. There are 13 residues in the CDR3. Germline V gene sequence: CDR1 GTSNPN, CDR2 SVGIG (reference sequence). In nucleotides, the CDR3 is TGTGCCTGGAGAGGTATAGGGGCCTACGAGCAGTACTTC. This gives the protein CAWRGIGAYEQYF.

This sequence joins TRBV7-9 and TRBJ2-2, with TRBD2 identical over 7 bases. This CDR3 is built from 16 residues. The ends lost 4 bases at V and 2 bases at J; junction bases unmatched: 7. Germline CDR1 is SEHNR and CDR2 is FQNEAQ (reference sequence). For the CDR3, the DNA is TGTGCCAGCAGCTCCTTGGGACTACCCAACACCGGGGAGCTGTTTTTT. Protein: CASSSLGLPNTGELFF.

This clone was picked up a small number of times. The J gene is TRBJ1-3, the V gene TRBV5-5, with D unresolved. The CDR3 runs 17 residues. The V end was cut by 4 bases, the J end by 0 bases, with 17 bases between. CDR1 and CDR2 (germline): SGHKS, YYEKEE (reference sequence). This chain's CDR3 is CASSVGFAVSSGNTIYF. The CDR3 DNA follows: TGTGCCAGCAGCGTGGGTTTCGCGGTTTCCTCTGGAAACACCATATATTTT.

The V call is TRBV18, the J call TRBJ1-2; maybe TRBD1 (5 bases). The CDR3 has 14 amino acids. Between the trimmed V and J ends, which lost 6 bases and 1 base, there was a span of 12 bases. Germline-derived CDR1 and CDR2 are KGHSH and LQKENI. CDR3 bases: TGTGCCAGCTCTAGCGGGGACGGTAACTATGGCTACACCTTC. Translated: CASSSGDGNYGYTF.

V is TRBV21-1 and J is TRBJ1-5. TRBV21-1 has pseudogene status. The CDR3 totals 16 residues. The CDR3 DNA reads TGTGCCAGGATGGAGGGCGGTGAAGATGGCAATCAGCCCCAGCATTTT. This gives the protein CARMEGGEDGNQPQHF.

This clone was seen more than once but under ten times. The chain is built from TRBV4-3 and TRBJ2-1, with D possibly TRBD1 on 6 matching bases. V shed 2 bases and J shed 4 bases, with 9 bases lying between them. CDR1 and CDR2 from the germline V gene are LGHNA and YSLEER. This CDR3 spans 14 amino acids. The CDR3 region is CASSQSDRYNEQFF. The CDR3 bases are TGCGCCAGCAGCCAATCGGACAGATACAATGAGCAGTTCTTC.

The genes are TRBV6-2 or TRBV6-3 and TRBJ2-7; tentative D call: TRBD1 (5 bases). The CDR3 loop spans 14 amino acids. V shed 3 bases and J shed 3 bases, with 12 bases lying between them. Germline V gives CDR1 MNHEY, CDR2 SVGEGT. The CDR3 spells CASSYKGQGYEQYF. The DNA of the CDR3 is TGTGCCAGCAGTTATAAAGGGCAGGGCTACGAGCAGTACTTC.

This rearrangement joins TRBV6-5 to TRBJ1-4; D is undetermined. The V end lost 5 bases, the J end lost 5 bases, and 12 bases lay between the germline ends. The CDR3 is made up of 14 amino acids. Looked up from germline, CDR1 is MNHEY and CDR2 is SVGAGI. The CDR3 loop reads CASSPTRRNEKLFF. Here the CDR3 DNA reads TGTGCCAGCAGTCCGACAAGGCGGAATGAAAAACTGTTTTTT.

The rearrangement links TRBV18 to TRBJ1-4; 7 bases map to TRBD1. The ends lost 4 bases at V and 8 bases at J; junction bases unmatched: 13. The CDR3 runs 16 residues. The germline V gene has CDR1 KGHSH and CDR2 LQKENI. CDR3 nucleotides: TGTGCCAGCTCACGATCGCGCGGGACAGTTAACGAAAAACTGTTTTTT. This encodes CASSRSRGTVNEKLFF.

The genes are TRBV24-1 and TRBJ1-1; TRBD1 might be the D (5 bases). In germline, CDR1 is KGHDR, CDR2 SFDVKD. The CDR3 has 14 amino acids. V lost 3 bases to trimming and J lost 1 base, with 8 bases between them. Written as DNA, the CDR3 is TGTGCCACCAGTGATCCCGGGACGAACACTGAAGCTTTCTTT. Translated, it gives CATSDPGTNTEAFF.

V gene TRBV5-6 combines with J gene TRBJ1-1; D gene uncertain. There are 12 residues in the CDR3. Germline values: CDR1 SGHDT, CDR2 YYEEEE. Trimming removed 0 bases from V and 7 bases from J, with 7 bases in between. CDR3 DNA sequence: TGTGCCAGCAGCTTGGGAATGGATGAAGCTTTCTTT. It is translated as CASSLGMDEAFF.

This clone was counted only a few times. The J gene is TRBJ1-6, the V gene TRBV4-1; no firm D call. V was shortened by 0 bases and J by 4 bases, with 7 bases between the two germline ends. CDR1 and CDR2 from the germline V gene are MGHRA and YSYEKL. This CDR3 has 15 amino acids. The CDR3: CASSQDLSYNSPLHF. As DNA, the CDR3 is TGCGCCAGCAGCCAAGATCTCAGTTATAATTCACCCCTCCACTTT.

This chain joins TRBV9 and TRBJ2-3, with a weak D call TRBD1 (5 bases). Trimming pared 2 bases from V and 4 bases from J, leaving 17 bases between. The CDR3 extends over 16 amino acids. Germline V CDR1 and CDR2: SGDLS, YYNGEE. In DNA form, the CDR3 reads TGTGCCAGCAGCGTCAAAGACAGATACCTCCCAGATACGCAGTATTTT. Its protein is CASSVKDRYLPDTQYF.

This chain links TRBV24-1 with TRBJ1-2; a weak D match, TRBD1 (5 bases). The CDR3 length is 18 residues. The V and J ends lost 4 bases and 0 bases respectively, with 20 bases between them. CDR1 KGHDR and CDR2 SFDVKD come from the germline V gene. Here the CDR3 DNA reads TGTGCCACCAGTGAATCAGCCCTTTCAGGGCTACCTAACTATGGCTACACCTTC. As protein: CATSESALSGLPNYGYTF.

The V gene is TRBV5-4, the J gene TRBJ1-1; 11 positions match TRBD1. The germline V gene encodes CDR1 SGHNT and CDR2 YYREEE (reference sequence). There are 12 residues in the CDR3. J lost 7 bases, V lost 7 bases, and 3 bases had no gene match. CDR3 in DNA: TGTGCCAGCGGACAGGGGGCCCGTGAAGCTTTCTTT. This sequence encodes CASGQGAREAFF.